A single T cell receptor (beta chain) is shown here with its context. The sample originates from a study of T cell changes during pregnancy in multiple sclerosis. Profiling relied on immunoSEQ multiplex PCR, and the TCRdb table lists in-frame clones only, not all of them. The sample has roughly 40,000 clones; about 92% are singletons. The CDR3 loop spans 15 amino acids. V shed 5 bases and J 1 base; nucleotides not matched to a gene: 7. Looked up from germline, CDR1 is MNHEY and CDR2 is SMNVEV (reference sequence). The V gene is TRBV27, the J gene TRBJ1-1, with 7 positions matching TRBD1. The source of this sequence is a female donor with multiple sclerosis, enrolled in a pregnancy study. The sequencing here drew on CD8+ T cells from peripheral blood mononuclear cells, taken in the first trimester of pregnancy. CDR3 region: CASSGQVGGNTEAFF. CDR3 bases: TGTGCCAGCAGTGGACAGGTGGGGGGGAACACTGAAGCTTTCTTT.